A single sample gave rise to the 28 T cell receptor beta chains below, sequenced in a study of T-cell memory formation after mild COVID-19. TCRdb recomputed calls from the 5' RACE reads with MiXCR, one row per CDR3 protein. Here the sample spans approximately 150,000 distinct CDR3 sequences, 15% to 20% being singletons. Sequencing used PBMCs or a T cell subset sorted from them (not recorded which). The receptors were gathered from an adult woman who had mild COVID-19 (a few samples of this study predate the infection). Cell type and time point are not known.

This clonotype was counted between two and nine times. The V and J genes are TRBV6-5 and TRBJ2-2; D not certain. The V end was cut by 6 bases, the J end by 1 base, with 12 bases between. From germline, CDR1 is MNHEY and CDR2 SVGAGI. The CDR3 runs 15 residues. DNA for the CDR3: TGTGCCAGCAGCACTACTACCCTGAACACCGGGGAGCTGTTTTTT. Amino acid sequence: CASSTTTLNTGELFF.

This clonotype has just a few counts. The chain has TRBV7-9 and TRBJ1-6, with a tentative D call TRBD1 (5 bases). Germline CDR1 reads SEHNR; CDR2 reads FQNEAQ (reference sequence). V gave up 2 bases and J gave up 6 bases, with 8 bases separating them. CDR3 size: 14 residues. CDR3 sequence reads: CASSLQGSNSPLHF. The CDR3 DNA reads as TGTGCCAGCAGCTTACAGGGATCTAATTCACCCCTCCACTTT. Complete variable domain (other parts from reference TRBV7-9 and TRBJ1-6): DTGVSQNPRHKITKRGQNVTFRCDPISEHNRLYWYRQTLGQGPEFLTYFQNEAQLEKSRLLSDRFSAERPKGSFSTLEIQRTEQGDSAMYLCASSLQGSNSPLHFGNGTRLTVT.

This clonotype turned up a few times. The CDR3 nucleotides read TGTGCCAGCAGCTCAAGGGGAGGTGGGCTAGCGGGAGTCACCGGGGAGCTGTTTTTT. It yields the protein CASSSRGGGLAGVTGELFF. V and J are TRBV7-2 and TRBJ2-2; 10 nucleotides agree with TRBD2. V shed 4 bases, J shed 4 bases, and the junction held 15 bases outside the gene matches. Germline V lookup: CDR1 SGHTA, CDR2 FQGNSA. This CDR3 contains 19 residues.

V is TRBV5-1 and J is TRBJ2-5, with D unresolved. The V end was cut by 0 bases, the J end by 3 bases, with 6 bases between. This CDR3 has 13 amino acids. Germline CDR1 and CDR2: SGHRS and YFSETQ. The CDR3 coding sequence is TGCGCCAGCAGCTTGGGAGAGAAAGAGACCCAGTACTTC. The encoded protein is CASSLGEKETQYF. Filled out from reference TRBV5-1 and TRBJ2-5, the complete variable domain reads KAGVTQTPRYLIKTRGQQVTLSCSPISGHRSVSWYQQTPGQGLQFLFEYFSETQRNKGNFPGRFSGRQFSNSRSEMNVSTLELGDSALYLCASSLGEKETQYFGPGTRLLVL.

This sequence joins TRBV2 and TRBJ1-3, with unresolved D. Germline V CDR1 and CDR2: SNHLY, FYNNEI. The CDR3 contains 13 residues. The V gene lost 10 bases and the J gene lost 0 bases, with 10 bases spanning the gap. The CDR3 DNA follows: TGTGCCAAAAGACCGAGCTCTGGAAACACCATATATTTT. This encodes CAKRPSSGNTIYF.

The rearrangement uses TRBV20-1 and TRBJ1-2; TRBD1 agrees at 8 bases. Germline loops: CDR1 DFQATT, CDR2 SNEGSKA (reference sequence). After removal of 5 bases from V and 4 bases from J, the junction contained 6 bases not matched to a gene. The CDR3 is 13 amino acids. In nucleotides, the CDR3 is TGCAGTGCTTCGGACAGGGCTGGCTATGGCTACACCTTC. Translating it yields CSASDRAGYGYTF.

This clonotype was counted a few times. The J gene is TRBJ2-3, the V gene TRBV29-1, with 10 bases fitting TRBD1. V was pared by 0 bases and J by 2 bases, with 2 bases of the junction left unmatched. The CDR3 has 15 amino acids. Per germline, CDR1 SQVTM and CDR2 ANQGSEA. In nucleotides, the CDR3 is TGCAGCGTTGAAGATGGGACAGGGGCCACAGATACGCAGTATTTT. Protein product: CSVEDGTGATDTQYF.

This clonotype was counted only a few times. CDR3 loop: CASSVAGLGPNEQYF. The DNA for the CDR3 is TGTGCCAGCAGCGTAGCAGGGCTAGGTCCCAACGAGCAGTACTTC. The chain uses TRBV9 and TRBJ2-7; TRBD1 is a possible D gene (5 bases). The CDR3 runs 15 residues. Trimming took 0 bases from V and 5 from J, leaving 15 bases between them. Per the germline V gene, CDR1 is SGDLS and CDR2 is YYNGEE.

DNA of the CDR3: TGTGCCAGCAGCCAAGATGCGGGGAACTATGGCTACACCTTC. Protein: CASSQDAGNYGYTF. V is TRBV4-2 and J is TRBJ1-2; D remains unclear. V was clipped by 0 bases and J by 2 bases, with 7 bases between them. CDR3 length equals 14 residues. Germline V gives CDR1 LGHNA, CDR2 YNFKEQ.

The chain is built from TRBV7-2 and TRBJ2-1, with 8 bases lining up with TRBD1. This CDR3 is built from 13 residues. The germline gives CDR1 SGHTA, CDR2 FQGNSA. With V trimmed by 6 bases and J by 7 bases, 5 bases remained unmatched. CDR3 sequence reads: CASSRQGANEQFF. The CDR3 nucleotides read TGTGCCAGCAGTCGGCAGGGGGCGAATGAGCAGTTCTTC.

The V and J genes are TRBV30 and TRBJ2-1; TRBD1 agrees at 12 bases. The CDR3 has 15 residues. V lost 0 bases and J lost 9; bases outside the gene matches: 6. The germline V gene has CDR1 GTSNPN and CDR2 SVGIG (reference sequence). The DNA of the CDR3 is TGTGCCTGGAGTGTGTGGGGACAGGGGGCGCGTGAGCAGTTCTTC. It translates to CAWSVWGQGAREQFF.

This clonotype has just a few counts. In nucleotides, the CDR3 is TGTGCCACCAGCAGAGAGTCATGGGGGGTCAAATACAATGAGCAGTTCTTC. Its translation is CATSRESWGVKYNEQFF. This sequence joins TRBV15 and TRBJ2-1; D is possibly TRBD2 (6 bases). Germline-derived CDR1 and CDR2 are LNHNV and YYDKDF (reference sequence). The germline V and J ends were trimmed by 0 bases and 4 bases, with 16 bases remaining between them. The CDR3 totals 17 residues.

This chain uses TRBV7-2 with TRBJ2-2; D not resolved. The CDR3 is made up of 15 amino acids. V dropped 1 base and J dropped 4 bases, with 10 bases sitting between them. Germline CDR1 reads SGHTA; CDR2 reads FQGNSA. In DNA, the CDR3 is TGTGCCAGCAGCTTAGACCGGTGGAGCACCGGGGAGCTGTTTTTT. This sequence encodes CASSLDRWSTGELFF.

This clonotype was observed many times. The V gene is TRBV11-2, the J gene TRBJ1-3, with D perhaps TRBD1 (6 bases). The length of the CDR3 is 16 residues. The germline V gene has CDR1 SGHAT and CDR2 FQNNGV. Trimming removed 5 bases at V and 0 bases at J, with 14 bases between. The DNA for the CDR3 is TGTGCCAGCAGCAAACAGACAGGCTCCTCTGGAAACACCATATATTTT. Amino acids: CASSKQTGSSGNTIYF.

This clonotype was recorded a few times. The CDR3 DNA sequence: TGTGCCAGCAGCTTAACGGGGGGAGCCTACGAGCAGTACTTC. This sequence encodes CASSLTGGAYEQYF. V and J are TRBV7-3 and TRBJ2-7, with D maybe TRBD2 (6 bases). There are 14 residues in the CDR3. CDR1 is SGHTA and CDR2 is FQGTGA in the germline V gene. Trimming pared 0 bases from V and 2 bases from J, leaving 8 bases between.

The gene calls are TRBV29-1 and TRBJ2-3; D not certain. The CDR3 is 14 amino acids. The V end was cut by 2 bases, the J end by 2 bases, with 11 bases between. Germline V gene data show CDR1 as SQVTM and CDR2 as ANQGSEA. CDR3 loop: CSVELFGITDTQYF. Written as DNA, the CDR3 is TGCAGCGTTGAATTGTTCGGAATCACAGATACGCAGTATTTT.

This clonotype was detected a few times. The rearrangement joins TRBV6-5 to TRBJ2-7, with 8 bases fitting TRBD1. J gave up 1 base and V 7 bases, and 12 bases lay outside the gene matches. The CDR3 extends over 16 amino acids. Germline CDR1 and CDR2: MNHEY and SVGAGI. The chain's CDR3 is CASNLEQGEGSYEQYF. The CDR3 DNA is TGTGCCAGCAACTTAGAACAGGGGGAAGGATCCTACGAGCAGTACTTC.

In its sample, this clonotype was seen many times. The chain carries TRBV18 and TRBJ2-5; 10 positions match TRBD2. This CDR3 region has 14 residues. The germline CDR1 and CDR2 sequences are KGHSH and LQKENI. After removal of 6 bases from V and 3 bases from J, the junction contained 4 bases not matched to a gene. The CDR3 sequence: CASSPGLAEETQYF. As DNA, the CDR3 is TGTGCCAGCTCGCCCGGACTAGCGGAAGAGACCCAGTACTTC. Supplemented by reference TRBV18 and TRBJ2-5, the full variable domain reads NAGVMQNPRHLVRRRGQEARLRCSPMKGHSHVYWYRQLPEEGLKFMVYLQKENIIDESGMPKERFSAEFPKEGPSILRIQQVVRGDSAAYFCASSPGLAEETQYFGPGTRLLVL.

The CDR3: CASSQDRWDYGYTF. As DNA, the CDR3 is TGCGCCAGCAGCCAAGATAGATGGGATTATGGCTACACCTTC. The chain employs TRBV4-1 and TRBJ1-2; D remains unclear. This CDR3 region has 14 residues. Per the germline V gene, CDR1 is MGHRA and CDR2 is YSYEKL. V was trimmed by 0 bases and J by 5 bases, leaving 10 bases between them.

This rearrangement joins TRBV12-3 or TRBV12-4 to TRBJ2-3; TRBD2 is a possible D gene (7 bases). The CDR3 runs 17 residues. Trimming shortened V by 3 bases and J by 6 bases, and 22 bases separated the two germline ends. The CDR3 DNA reads as TGTGCCAGCAGTTTCCGGGGGGCGGTCGACGTGCTGGATACGCAGTATTTT. Residues: CASSFRGAVDVLDTQYF.

This clonotype has just a few counts. The CDR3 loop reads CASSLGFGYEQYF. For the CDR3, the DNA is TGCGCCAGCAGCTTGGGGTTCGGGTACGAGCAGTACTTC. The J gene is TRBJ2-7, the V gene TRBV5-1; D call uncertain. V dropped 0 bases and J dropped 4 bases, with 8 bases sitting between them. The CDR3 extends over 13 amino acids. CDR1 is SGHRS and CDR2 is YFSETQ in the germline V gene.

This chain connects TRBV24-1 to TRBJ1-5; D unresolved. The CDR3 loop spans 14 amino acids. From germline, CDR1 is KGHDR and CDR2 SFDVKD. The V end lost 5 bases, the J end lost 1 base, and 8 bases lay between the germline ends. The CDR3 spells CATSAGSSNQPQHF. DNA for the CDR3: TGTGCCACCAGTGCGGGTTCCAGCAATCAGCCCCAGCATTTT.

This clonotype has a handful of counts. This chain uses TRBV7-2 with TRBJ1-2, with 7 bases matching TRBD1. After removal of 2 bases from V and 0 bases from J, the junction contained 6 bases not matched to a gene. Germline loops: CDR1 SGHTA, CDR2 FQGNSA. The CDR3 sequence is 16 residues long. This chain's CDR3 is CASSLTGVAPNYGYTF. The CDR3, as DNA: TGTGCCAGCAGCTTAACAGGGGTGGCCCCTAACTATGGCTACACCTTC.

The sample holds a few counts of this clonotype. This chain links TRBV6-5 with TRBJ2-7; D may be TRBD2 (6 bases). CDR1 is MNHEY and CDR2 is SVGAGI in the germline V gene. The CDR3 has 15 residues. V was pared by 3 bases and J by 5 bases, with 17 bases between. This CDR3 reads CASSYRRGTSDEQYF. The CDR3 bases are TGTGCCAGCAGTTATCGGCGCGGGACTTCCGACGAGCAGTACTTC.

A few counts support this clonotype. This chain joins TRBV29-1 and TRBJ2-7; TRBD1 is a possible D gene (5 bases). V was cut by 5 bases and J by 7 bases, with 6 bases left in between. The CDR3 consists of 9 residues. Per the germline V gene, CDR1 is SQVTM and CDR2 is ANQGSEA. CDR3 in DNA: TGCAGCGTTCCAGGGGAGCAGTACTTC. Amino acids: CSVPGEQYF.

The rearrangement uses TRBV24-1 and TRBJ1-5; D unclear. The germline V gene has CDR1 KGHDR and CDR2 SFDVKD. CDR3 length: 14 amino acids. Trimming took 9 bases from V and 0 from J, leaving 11 bases between them. CDR3 sequence: CATGPKYSNQPQHF. DNA for the CDR3: TGTGCCACCGGGCCCAAATATAGCAATCAGCCCCAGCATTTT.

V and J are TRBV12-3 or TRBV12-4 and TRBJ2-1, with 7 bases identical to TRBD1. The CDR3 runs 14 residues. Trimming at V came to 1 base and at J to 8 bases, leaving 5 bases not matched to a gene. The CDR3 reads CASSLGQGVDEQFF. In nucleotides, the CDR3 is TGTGCCAGCAGTTTAGGTCAGGGGGTGGATGAGCAGTTCTTC.

The rearrangement joins TRBV23-1 to TRBJ1-5; TRBD1 aligns across 11 bases. TRBV23-1 is reported as an ORF; its role is uncertain. CDR3 size: 16 residues. V was pared by 7 bases and J by 0 bases, with 5 bases of the junction left unmatched. The CDR3 DNA reads TGCGCCAGCACCGGACAGGGGGCGAATAGCAATCAGCCCCAGCATTTT. It translates to CASTGQGANSNQPQHF.